This entry is about one TCR beta chain. Antigen unknown. The data stem from a study of cytomegalovirus exposure and HLA in healthy donors. Study outcomes and limitations: Altogether, about 160 TCR beta chains were recorded as cytomegalovirus-associated. Later, an analysis found that TCR clusters from the first cohort tended to co-occur in the roughly 110 validation repertoires. High specificity and sensitivity for cytomegalovirus status were reported for the classifier.

Assay used: immunoSEQ multiplex PCR; TCRdb lists only in-frame clones, some missing. The sample contains about 170,000 clones, about 83% of which appear only once. Germline CDR1 reads MNHNY; CDR2 reads SVGAGI (reference sequence). CDR3 length: 16 residues. With V trimmed by 1 base and J by 4 bases, 7 bases remained unmatched. The donors were members of the validation cohort, which comprised 120 subjects and was separate from the first cohort of 600 to 850 subjects. The sample taken for sequencing was PBMCs. The J gene is TRBJ1-2, the V gene TRBV6-6, with 9 bases that match TRBD1. This TCR came from a woman in her twenties or thirties in good health and CMV-seronegative. The CDR3 protein is CASSYFHRGLTYGYTF. CDR3 DNA: TGTGCCAGCAGTTACTTCCACAGGGGGCTGACCTATGGCTACACCTTC.